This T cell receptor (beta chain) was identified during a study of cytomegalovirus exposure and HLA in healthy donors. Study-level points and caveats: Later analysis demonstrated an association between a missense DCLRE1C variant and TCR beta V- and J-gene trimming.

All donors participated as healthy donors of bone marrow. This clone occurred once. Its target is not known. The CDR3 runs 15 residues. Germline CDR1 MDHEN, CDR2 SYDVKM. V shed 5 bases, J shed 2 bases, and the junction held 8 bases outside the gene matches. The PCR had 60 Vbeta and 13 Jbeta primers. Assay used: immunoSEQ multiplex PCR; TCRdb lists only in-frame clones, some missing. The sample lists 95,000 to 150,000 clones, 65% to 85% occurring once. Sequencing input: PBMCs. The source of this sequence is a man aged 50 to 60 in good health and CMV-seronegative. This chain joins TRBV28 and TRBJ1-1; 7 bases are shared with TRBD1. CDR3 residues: CASSPPGQINTEAFF. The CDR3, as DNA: TGTGCCAGCAGTCCTCCGGGACAGATTAACACTGAAGCTTTCTTT.